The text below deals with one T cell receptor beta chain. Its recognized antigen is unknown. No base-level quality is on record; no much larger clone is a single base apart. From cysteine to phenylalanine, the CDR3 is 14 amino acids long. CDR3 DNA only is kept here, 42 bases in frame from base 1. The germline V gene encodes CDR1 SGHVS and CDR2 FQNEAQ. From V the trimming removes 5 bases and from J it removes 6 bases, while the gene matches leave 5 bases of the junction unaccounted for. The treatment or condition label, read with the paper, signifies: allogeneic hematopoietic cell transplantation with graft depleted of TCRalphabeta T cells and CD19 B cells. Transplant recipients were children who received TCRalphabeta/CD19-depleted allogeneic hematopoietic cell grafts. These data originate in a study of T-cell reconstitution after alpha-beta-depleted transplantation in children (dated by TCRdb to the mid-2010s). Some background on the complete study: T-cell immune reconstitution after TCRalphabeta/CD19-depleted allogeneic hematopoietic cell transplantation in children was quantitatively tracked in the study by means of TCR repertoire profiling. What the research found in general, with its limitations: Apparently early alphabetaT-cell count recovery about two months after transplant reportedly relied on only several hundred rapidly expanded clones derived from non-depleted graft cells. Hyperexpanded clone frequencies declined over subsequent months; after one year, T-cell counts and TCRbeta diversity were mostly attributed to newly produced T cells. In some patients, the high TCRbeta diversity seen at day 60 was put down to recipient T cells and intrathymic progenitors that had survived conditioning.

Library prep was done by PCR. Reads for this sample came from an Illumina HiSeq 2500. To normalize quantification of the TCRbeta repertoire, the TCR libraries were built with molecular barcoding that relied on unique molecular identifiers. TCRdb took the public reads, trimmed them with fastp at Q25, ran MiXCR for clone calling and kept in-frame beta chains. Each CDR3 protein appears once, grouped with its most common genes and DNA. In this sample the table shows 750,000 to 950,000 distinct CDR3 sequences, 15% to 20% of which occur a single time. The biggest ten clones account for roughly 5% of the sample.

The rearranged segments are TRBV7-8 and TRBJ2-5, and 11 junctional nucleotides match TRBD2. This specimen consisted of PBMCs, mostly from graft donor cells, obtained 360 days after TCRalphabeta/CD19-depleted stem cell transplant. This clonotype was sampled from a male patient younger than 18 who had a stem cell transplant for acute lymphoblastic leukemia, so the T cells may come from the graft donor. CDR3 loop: CASSISGRGQTQYF. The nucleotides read TGTGCCAGCAGCATTAGCGGGAGGGGGCAGACCCAGTACTTC.